One sample yielded the 28 T cell receptor beta chains listed below, sequenced in a study of blood T cells in healthy people across ages. With a J-beta primer mix and a sample-barcoded 5' primer, a second PCR ran roughly 6 to 12 cycles. MiXCR, applied by TCRdb to the 5' RACE reads, yields one record per CDR3 protein. The sample records about 620,000 distinct CDR3 sequences, 40% to 65% being singletons. The sequenced sample was blood. These receptors came from an elderly woman in good health.

The rearrangement uses TRBV6-1 and TRBJ2-1; 11 bases line up with TRBD2. The V gene's germline CDR1 is MNHNS and CDR2 SASEGT. CDR3 length: 16 residues. V shed 4 bases, J shed 3 bases, and the junction held 5 bases outside the gene matches. CDR3 region: CASSAHLAGGYNEQFF. In DNA, the CDR3 is TGTGCCAGCAGTGCCCATCTAGCGGGAGGCTACAATGAGCAGTTCTTC.

This clonotype was counted between two and nine times. The chain recombines TRBV2 with TRBJ1-5; a weak D match, TRBD1 (6 bases). CDR3 length: 14 amino acids. Trimming removed 5 bases from V and 7 bases from J, with 15 bases in between. CDR1 and CDR2 from the germline V gene are SNHLY and FYNNEI. The CDR3 nucleotides are TGTGCCAGCAGTTACAGGGTGGAGGGCCAGCCCCAGCATTTT. Translated, it gives CASSYRVEGQPQHF.

The V and J genes are TRBV4-3 and TRBJ2-1; D not resolved. The CDR3 totals 13 residues. The ends were cut back, 1 base at V and 5 bases at J, with 6 bases in the middle. Germline V gives CDR1 LGHNA, CDR2 YSLEER. DNA for the CDR3: TGCGCCAGCAGCCAAGTTATAGACAATGAGCAGTTCTTC. Residues: CASSQVIDNEQFF.

CDR3 bases: TGTGCCAGCAGTTATCGACAGGGTGAAGCTTTCTTT. It codes for CASSYRQGEAFF. The genes are TRBV27 and TRBJ1-1; TRBD1 matches 7 bases. J gave up 7 bases and V 4 bases, and 3 bases lay outside the gene matches. The CDR3 has 12 residues. Germline-derived CDR1 and CDR2 are MNHEY and SMNVEV (reference sequence).

This clonotype came up many times. J is TRBJ2-6 and V is TRBV27; tentatively, D is TRBD1 (5 bases). This CDR3 has 15 residues. Germline V gives CDR1 MNHEY, CDR2 SMNVEV (reference sequence). The germline V and J ends were trimmed by 6 bases and 0 bases, with 9 bases remaining between them. The CDR3 DNA is TGTGCCAGCAGAAAGACAGACTCTGGGGCCAACGTCCTGACTTTC. Residues: CASRKTDSGANVLTF.

The V call is TRBV7-2, the J call TRBJ2-7; 11 bases agree with TRBD2. The last part of the DNA fits TRBJ2-5 better; the J call may be wrong. Germline values: CDR1 SGHTA, CDR2 FQGNSA. The CDR3 contains 15 residues. Here the CDR3 reads CASRKTSGGMETQYF. The CDR3 nucleotides read TGTGCCAGCAGGAAAACTAGCGGGGGAATGGAGACCCAGTACTTC.

V and J are TRBV10-3 and TRBJ2-3, with 8 bases lining up with TRBD2. Germline loops: CDR1 ENHRY, CDR2 SYGVKD. After removal of 4 bases from V and 4 bases from J, the junction contained 7 bases not matched to a gene. The CDR3 has 15 residues. CDR3 DNA sequence: TGTGCCATCAGTGGGGCTGGACTAGCCCCAGATACGCAGTATTTT. It codes for CAISGAGLAPDTQYF.

This clonotype was picked up a small number of times. The V and J genes are TRBV7-3 and TRBJ2-2; no definite D call. The germline V gene encodes CDR1 SGHTA and CDR2 FQGTGA. The CDR3 is 14 residues long. The V gene lost 1 base and the J gene lost 5 bases, with 8 bases spanning the gap. The CDR3 reads CASSLMAGTGELFF. CDR3 in DNA: TGTGCCAGCAGCTTAATGGCCGGGACCGGGGAGCTGTTTTTT.

A note on this clonotype: One end of the junction varies from germline; a read error may be responsible. The chain links TRBV20-1 to TRBJ2-7; 8 nucleotides match TRBD1. Germline loops: CDR1 DFQATT, CDR2 SNEGSKA (reference sequence). The CDR3 covers 18 residues. This CDR3 is CSARDPQRRHRGICEQNF. In nucleotides, the CDR3 is TGCAGTGCTAGAGATCCCCAACGGCGGCACAGGGGGATCTGCGAGCAGAACTTC.

This clonotype was detected many times. This chain joins TRBV7-3 and TRBJ2-3; TRBD1 or TRBD2 may be the D gene (5 bases each). V was trimmed by 2 bases and J by 1 base, leaving 13 bases between them. Germline V gene data show CDR1 as SGHTA and CDR2 as FQGTGA. The CDR3 is 16 residues long. The CDR3 sequence is CASSLHRLGGTDTQYF. The CDR3 bases are TGTGCCAGCAGCTTACATCGGTTGGGGGGCACAGATACGCAGTATTTT.

This clonotype was picked up many times. J is TRBJ1-4 and V is TRBV7-2; D remains unclear. V lost 1 base and J lost 6, with 9 bases in between. CDR3 length equals 14 residues. Germline V gene sequence: CDR1 SGHTA, CDR2 FQGNSA. The CDR3 nucleotides read TGTGCCAGCAGCTTAGTGGGGAGCTATGAAAAACTGTTTTTT. Encoded protein: CASSLVGSYEKLFF.

Here the CDR3 DNA reads TGTGCCAGCAGTTACTCGAAACAGTTTAATTCACCCCTCCACTTT. This encodes CASSYSKQFNSPLHF. The chain couples TRBV6-5 to TRBJ1-6; D remains ambiguous. The CDR3 has 15 amino acids. The germline V gene has CDR1 MNHEY and CDR2 SVGAGI. V dropped 0 bases and J dropped 6 bases, with 9 bases sitting between them.

This clonotype has a count of ten or more. The CDR3 loop is CASTVRSSYNEQFF. DNA for the CDR3: TGTGCCAGCACCGTGAGGAGCTCCTACAATGAGCAGTTCTTC. The chain has TRBV2 and TRBJ2-1, with unresolved D. This CDR3 region has 14 residues. Germline CDR1 is SNHLY and CDR2 is FYNNEI. The V gene lost 7 bases and the J gene lost 0 bases, with 10 bases spanning the gap.

The chain joins TRBV7-2 to TRBJ1-5; tentatively, D is TRBD1 (6 bases). This CDR3 spans 15 amino acids. CDR1 and CDR2 (germline): SGHTA, FQGNSA. Deletions cut 2 bases from V and 6 bases from J, with 14 bases between. CDR3 sequence: CASSLQGTHGQPQHF. The DNA for the CDR3 is TGTGCCAGCAGCTTACAGGGGACCCATGGTCAGCCCCAGCATTTT. Full variable domain (remainder filled in from reference TRBV7-2 and TRBJ1-5): GAGVSQSPSNKVTEKGKDVELRCDPISGHTALYWYRQSLGQGLEFLIYFQGNSAPDKSGLPSDRFSAERTGGSVSTLTIQRTQQEDSAVYLCASSLQGTHGQPQHFGDGTRLSIL.

Ten or more counts support this clonotype. The V and J genes are TRBV7-2 and TRBJ1-4; D is unresolved. Germline loops: CDR1 SGHTA, CDR2 FQGNSA. The CDR3 length is 14 residues. The V gene lost 3 bases and the J gene lost 3 bases, with 8 bases spanning the gap. CDR3 DNA: TGTGCCAGCAGCTTTGGGCTATCTAATGAAAAACTGTTTTTT. It translates to CASSFGLSNEKLFF.

This chain joins TRBV6-2 or TRBV6-3 and TRBJ2-1; 7 nucleotides agree with TRBD2. There are 11 residues in the CDR3. V gave up 6 bases and J gave up 10 bases; unmatched junction bases: 3. Germline CDR1 MNHEY, CDR2 SVGEGT. CDR3 protein: CASRLAGEQFF. Written as DNA, the CDR3 is TGTGCCAGCAGATTAGCGGGCGAGCAGTTCTTC.

This clonotype was detected once. The rearrangement uses TRBV12-3 or TRBV12-4 and TRBJ1-6; D is undetermined. The CDR3 loop spans 14 amino acids. Deletions cut 5 bases from V and 4 bases from J, with 9 bases between. The DNA of the CDR3 is TGTGCCAGCAGTCTACAGAGTTATAATTCACCCCTCCACTTT. The encoded protein is CASSLQSYNSPLHF.

This clonotype has more than one count but fewer than ten. With a much larger clone just one base away, this may be a read error. This chain joins TRBV7-2 and TRBJ2-1, with a weak D call TRBD2 (6 bases). The germline V gene encodes CDR1 SGHTA and CDR2 FQGNSA. This CDR3 is 13 amino acids long. The CDR3: CASSYTDYHEQFF. CDR3 nucleotide sequence: TGTGCCAGCAGCTATACGGACTACCATGAGCAGTTCTTC.

This clonotype appeared once. The chain links TRBV12-5 to TRBJ2-3, with 7 bases lining up with TRBD1. CDR1 LGHNT and CDR2 FRNRAP come from the germline V gene. The junction had 8 bases not matched to a gene; V was cut back by 6 bases and J by 2 bases. The CDR3 is 15 amino acids. The CDR3 reads CASGTTGMNTDTQYF. The DNA of the CDR3 is TGTGCTAGTGGCACGACAGGGATGAACACAGATACGCAGTATTTT.

The V and J genes are TRBV7-2 and TRBJ2-3; D is possibly TRBD2 (5 bases). The CDR3 covers 14 residues. CDR1 and CDR2 from the germline V gene are SGHTA and FQGNSA. Trimming removed 5 bases from V and 8 bases from J, with 17 bases in between. CDR3 protein: CASSVGVTWVTQYF. Here the CDR3 DNA reads TGTGCCAGCAGCGTCGGGGTAACATGGGTTACGCAGTATTTT.

This clonotype was seen a handful of times. This chain connects TRBV5-1 to TRBJ1-4; D remains ambiguous. The CDR3 loop spans 14 amino acids. Trimming cost V 4 bases and J 0 bases, with 7 bases left between them. Germline V gives CDR1 SGHRS, CDR2 YFSETQ. As DNA, the CDR3 is TGCGCCAGCAGCCCCGCTGCAACTAATGAAAAACTGTTTTTT. It translates to CASSPAATNEKLFF.

The chain carries TRBV11-2 and TRBJ2-5; 15 bases are shared with TRBD2. Per germline, CDR1 SGHAT and CDR2 FQNNGV. The length of the CDR3 is 17 residues. Unmatched junction bases numbered 6, after V lost 5 bases and J lost 2 bases. The CDR3 DNA follows: TGTGCCAGCAGCAAGGGACTAGCGGGAGGTATACAAGAGACCCAGTACTTC. Its translation is CASSKGLAGGIQETQYF.

This clonotype has just one count. The chain uses TRBV9 and TRBJ2-3; 10 bases are shared with TRBD2. This CDR3 has 16 amino acids. The germline CDR1 and CDR2 sequences are SGDLS and YYNGEE. V lost 3 bases, J lost 9 bases, and 13 bases stayed unmatched. This CDR3 is CASSEVGTSATDTQYF. The CDR3 nucleotides read TGTGCCAGCAGCGAGGTAGGGACTAGCGCGACGGACACGCAGTATTTT.

This clonotype occurred many times. The chain couples TRBV7-2 to TRBJ2-5; unclear D gene. The J call could be wrong; TRBJ2-7 is a better fit for the DNA end. Germline V CDR1 and CDR2: SGHTA, FQGNSA. The CDR3 contains 13 residues. CDR3 sequence reads: CASSLGVPYEQYF. The CDR3 nucleotides are TGTGCCAGCAGCTTAGGCGTACCCTACGAGCAGTACTTC.

This clonotype was picked up many times. The chain has TRBV6-1 and TRBJ2-1, with 10 nucleotides matching TRBD2. The CDR3 length is 16 residues. Germline CDR1 MNHNS, CDR2 SASEGT. J lost 6 bases, V lost 6 bases, and 11 bases had no gene match. The DNA for the CDR3 is TGTGCCAGCAGGGCACCCGGGACTAGCGCCCTCAATGAGCAGTTCTTC. Its protein product is CASRAPGTSALNEQFF.

The chain employs TRBV20-1 and TRBJ1-4; 11 bases are shared with TRBD1. Germline CDR1 reads DFQATT; CDR2 reads SNEGSKA (reference sequence). V shed 6 bases and J 8 bases; nucleotides not matched to a gene: 8. The CDR3 runs to 14 residues. The CDR3 protein is CSARRTGGREKLFF. CDR3 in DNA: TGCAGTGCGCGAAGGACAGGGGGCAGGGAAAAACTGTTTTTT.

V and J are TRBV5-1 and TRBJ1-1; 8 nucleotides agree with TRBD1. The CDR3 is 14 residues long. J gave up 3 bases and V 3 bases, and 4 bases lay outside the gene matches. Germline V gene lookup returns CDR1 SGHRS and CDR2 YFSETQ. For the CDR3, the DNA is TGCGCCAGCAGCTCCCAGACAGGGGACACTGAAGCTTTCTTT. Its protein product is CASSSQTGDTEAFF.

This clonotype turned up a few times. The CDR3 spells CASSPLRNTGELFF. The CDR3 nucleotides read TGTGCCAGCAGCCCCCTCAGGAACACCGGGGAGCTGTTTTTT. V is TRBV7-3 and J is TRBJ2-2; D is ambiguous. The CDR3 sequence is 14 residues long. CDR1 SGHTA and CDR2 FQGTGA come from the germline V gene. Trimming shortened V by 5 bases and J by 1 base, and 8 bases separated the two germline ends.